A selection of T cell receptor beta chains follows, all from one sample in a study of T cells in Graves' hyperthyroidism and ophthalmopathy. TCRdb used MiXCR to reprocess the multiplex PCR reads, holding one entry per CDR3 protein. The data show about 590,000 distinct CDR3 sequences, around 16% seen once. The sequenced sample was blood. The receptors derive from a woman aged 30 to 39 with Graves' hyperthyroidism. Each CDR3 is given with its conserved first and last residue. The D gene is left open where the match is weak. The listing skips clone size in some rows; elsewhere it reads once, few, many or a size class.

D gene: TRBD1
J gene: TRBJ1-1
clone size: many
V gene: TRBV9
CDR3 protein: CASSATGGLNTEAFF
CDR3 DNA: TGTGCCAGCAGCGCAACAGGGGGACTGAACACTGAAGCTTTCTTT

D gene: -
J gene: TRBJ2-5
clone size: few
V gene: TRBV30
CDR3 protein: CAWNGIGEETQYF
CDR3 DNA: TGTGCCTGGAACGGGATTGGAGAAGAGACCCAGTACTTC

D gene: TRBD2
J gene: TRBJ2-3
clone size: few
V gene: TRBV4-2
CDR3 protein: CASSQEGLADTQYF
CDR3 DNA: TGTGCCAGCAGCCAAGAAGGACTAGCAGATACGCAGTATTTT

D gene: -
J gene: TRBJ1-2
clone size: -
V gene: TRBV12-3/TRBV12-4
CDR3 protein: CASGLAPSLRGRYGYTF
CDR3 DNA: TGTGCCAGCGGTTTAGCGCCTAGCCTCCGGGGGCGCTATGGCTACACCTTC

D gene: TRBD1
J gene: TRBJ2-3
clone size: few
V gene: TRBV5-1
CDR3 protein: CASSVGLTGGSDTQYF
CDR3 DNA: TGCGCCAGCAGCGTAGGATTAACAGGGGGCTCAGATACGCAGTATTTT

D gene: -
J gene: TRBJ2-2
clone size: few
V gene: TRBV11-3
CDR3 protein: CASSGRGSGELFF
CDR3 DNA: TGTGCCAGCAGCGGACGGGGTTCCGGGGAGCTGTTTTTT

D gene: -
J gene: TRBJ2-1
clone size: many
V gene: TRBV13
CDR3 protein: CASSLSRNVEQFF
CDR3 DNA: TGTGCCAGCAGCTTATCTCGTAACGTTGAGCAGTTCTTC

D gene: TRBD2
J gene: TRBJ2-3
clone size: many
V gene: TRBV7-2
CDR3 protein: CASSPGTSGNTDTQYF
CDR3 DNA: TGTGCCAGCAGCCCCGGGACTAGCGGGAACACAGATACGCAGTATTTT

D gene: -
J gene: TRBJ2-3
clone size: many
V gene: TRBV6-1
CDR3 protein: CASSREPGTGADTQYF
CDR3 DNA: TGTGCCAGCAGTAGAGAACCGGGCACCGGGGCAGATACGCAGTATTTT

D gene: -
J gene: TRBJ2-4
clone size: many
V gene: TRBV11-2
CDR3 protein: CASSAPKAKNIQYF
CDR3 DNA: TGTGCCAGCAGCGCCCCTAAAGCCAAAAACATTCAGTACTTC

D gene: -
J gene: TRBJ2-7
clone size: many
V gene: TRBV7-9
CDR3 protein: CASSHPSYEQYF
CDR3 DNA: TGTGCCAGCAGCCACCCCTCCTACGAGCAGTACTTC